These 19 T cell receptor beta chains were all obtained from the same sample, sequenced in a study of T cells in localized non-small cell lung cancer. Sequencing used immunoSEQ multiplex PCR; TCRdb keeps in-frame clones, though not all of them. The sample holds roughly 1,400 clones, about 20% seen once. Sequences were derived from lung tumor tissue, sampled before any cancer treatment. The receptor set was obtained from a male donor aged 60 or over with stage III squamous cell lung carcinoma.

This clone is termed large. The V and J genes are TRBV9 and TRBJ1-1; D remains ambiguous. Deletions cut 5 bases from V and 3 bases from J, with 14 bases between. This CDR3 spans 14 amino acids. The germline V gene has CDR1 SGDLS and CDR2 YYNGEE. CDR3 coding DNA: TGTGCCAGCAGTGAGGACCGTAGGGACACTGAAGCTTTCTTT. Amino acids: CASSEDRRDTEAFF.

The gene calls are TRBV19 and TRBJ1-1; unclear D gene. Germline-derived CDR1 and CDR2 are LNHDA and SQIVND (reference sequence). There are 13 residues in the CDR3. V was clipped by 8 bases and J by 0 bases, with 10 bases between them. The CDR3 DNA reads TGTGCCAGTGGGTACAGAATGAACACTGAAGCTTTCTTT. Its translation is CASGYRMNTEAFF.

The CDR3 sequence is CASSPPRPQETQYF. The CDR3 nucleotides read TGTGCCAGCAGCCCCCCGAGGCCCCAAGAGACCCAGTACTTC. The rearrangement uses TRBV11-3 and TRBJ2-5; D call uncertain. This CDR3 is built from 14 residues. The germline V and J ends were trimmed by 5 bases and 1 base, with 11 bases remaining between them. The germline V gene has CDR1 SGHNT and CDR2 YENEEA.

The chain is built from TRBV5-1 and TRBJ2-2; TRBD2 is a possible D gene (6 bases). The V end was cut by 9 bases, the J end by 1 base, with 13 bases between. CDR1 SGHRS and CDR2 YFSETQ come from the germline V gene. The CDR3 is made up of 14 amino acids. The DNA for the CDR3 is TGCGCCACTTCGGGTAGCGGGAACACCGGGGAGCTGTTTTTT. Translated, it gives CATSGSGNTGELFF.

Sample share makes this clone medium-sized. The CDR3 coding sequence is TGTGCCAGCAGCCCTGAGCTGGGGCCAAACACCGGGGAGCTGTTTTTT. Its translation: CASSPELGPNTGELFF. This chain links TRBV11-3 with TRBJ2-2; perhaps TRBD1 as D (5 bases). Germline CDR1 SGHNT, CDR2 YENEEA. V was cut by 5 bases and J by 2 bases, with 15 bases left in between. The CDR3 is made up of 16 amino acids.

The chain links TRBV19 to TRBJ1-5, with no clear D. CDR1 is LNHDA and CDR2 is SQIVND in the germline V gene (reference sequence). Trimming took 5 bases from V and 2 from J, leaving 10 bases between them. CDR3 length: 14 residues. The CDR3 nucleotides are TGTGCCAGTAGTCGTGCGGATCGCAATCAGCCCCAGCATTTT. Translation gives CASSRADRNQPQHF.

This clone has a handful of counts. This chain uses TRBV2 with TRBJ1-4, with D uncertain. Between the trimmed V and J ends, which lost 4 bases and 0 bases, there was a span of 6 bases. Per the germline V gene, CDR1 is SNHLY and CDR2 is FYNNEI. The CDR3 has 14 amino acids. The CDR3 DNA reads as TGTGCCAGCAGTGCGGAGACAACTAATGAAAAACTGTTTTTT. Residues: CASSAETTNEKLFF.

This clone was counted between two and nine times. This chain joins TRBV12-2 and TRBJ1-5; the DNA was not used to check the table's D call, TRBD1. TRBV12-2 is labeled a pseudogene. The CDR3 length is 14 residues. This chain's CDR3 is CAIGDRASNQPQHF. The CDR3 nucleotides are TGTGCCATCGGGGACAGGGCTAGCAATCAGCCCCAGCATTTT.

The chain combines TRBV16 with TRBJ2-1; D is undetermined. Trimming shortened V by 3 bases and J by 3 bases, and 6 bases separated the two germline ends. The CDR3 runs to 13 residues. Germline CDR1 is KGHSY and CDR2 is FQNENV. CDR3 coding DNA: TGTGCCAGCAGCCAGGCGTACTACAATGAGCAGTTCTTC. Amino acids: CASSQAYYNEQFF.

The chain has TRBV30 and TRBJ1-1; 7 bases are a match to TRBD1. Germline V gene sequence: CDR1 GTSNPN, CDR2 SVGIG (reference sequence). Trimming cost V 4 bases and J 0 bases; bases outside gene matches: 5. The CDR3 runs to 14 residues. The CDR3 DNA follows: TGTGCCTGGAACCTCGGACAGGTGAACACTGAAGCTTTCTTT. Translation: CAWNLGQVNTEAFF.

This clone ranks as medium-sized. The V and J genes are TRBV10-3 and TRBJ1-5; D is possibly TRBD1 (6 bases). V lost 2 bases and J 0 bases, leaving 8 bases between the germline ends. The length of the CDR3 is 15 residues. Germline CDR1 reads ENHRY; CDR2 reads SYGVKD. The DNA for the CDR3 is TGTGCCATCAGTGAGCAGGGGACTAGCAATCAGCCCCAGCATTTT. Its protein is CAISEQGTSNQPQHF.

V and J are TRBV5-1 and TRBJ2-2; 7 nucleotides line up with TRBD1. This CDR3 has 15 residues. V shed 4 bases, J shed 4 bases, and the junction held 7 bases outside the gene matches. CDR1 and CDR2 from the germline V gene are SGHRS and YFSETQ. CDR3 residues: CASSLGTAGTGELFF. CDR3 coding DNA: TGCGCCAGCAGCCTTGGGACAGCCGGCACCGGGGAGCTGTTTTTT.

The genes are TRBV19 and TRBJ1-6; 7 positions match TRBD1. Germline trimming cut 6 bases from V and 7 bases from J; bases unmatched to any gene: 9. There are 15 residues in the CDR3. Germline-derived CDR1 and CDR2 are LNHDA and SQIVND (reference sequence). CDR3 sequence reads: CASRLQGTENSPLHF. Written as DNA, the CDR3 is TGTGCCAGTAGACTCCAGGGGACAGAGAATTCACCCCTCCACTTT.

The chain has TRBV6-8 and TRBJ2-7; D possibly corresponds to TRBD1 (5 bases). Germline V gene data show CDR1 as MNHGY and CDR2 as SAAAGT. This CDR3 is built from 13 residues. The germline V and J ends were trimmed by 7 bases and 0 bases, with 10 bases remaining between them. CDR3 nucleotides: TGTGCCAGCAAGACAGCAGCCTCCTACGAGCAGTACTTC. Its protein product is CASKTAASYEQYF.

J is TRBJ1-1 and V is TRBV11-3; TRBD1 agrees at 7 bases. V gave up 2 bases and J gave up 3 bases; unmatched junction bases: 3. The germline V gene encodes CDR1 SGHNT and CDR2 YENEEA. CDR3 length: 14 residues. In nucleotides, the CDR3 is TGTGCCAGCAGCTTAAGGGGGCTGGACACTGAAGCTTTCTTT. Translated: CASSLRGLDTEAFF.

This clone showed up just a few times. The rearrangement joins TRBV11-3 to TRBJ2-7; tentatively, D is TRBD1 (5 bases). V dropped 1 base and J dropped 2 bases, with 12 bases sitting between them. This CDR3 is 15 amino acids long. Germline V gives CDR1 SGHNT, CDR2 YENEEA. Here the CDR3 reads CASSLVVTGTYEQYF. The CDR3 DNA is TGTGCCAGCAGCTTAGTGGTCACAGGTACCTACGAGCAGTACTTC.

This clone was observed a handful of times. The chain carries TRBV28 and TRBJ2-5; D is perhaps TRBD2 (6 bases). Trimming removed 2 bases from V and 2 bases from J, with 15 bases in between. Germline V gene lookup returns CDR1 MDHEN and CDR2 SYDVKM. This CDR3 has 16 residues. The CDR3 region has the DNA TGTGCCAGCAGTTTAGGGAAGGGGACTCTACAAGAGACCCAGTACTTC. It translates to CASSLGKGTLQETQYF.

This CDR3 reads CASSLDPRRTGELFF. Written as DNA, the CDR3 is TGTGCCAGCAGCTTAGATCCTAGGAGGACCGGGGAGCTGTTTTTT. V gene TRBV11-3 combines with J gene TRBJ2-2; TRBD2 is a possible D gene (5 bases). Per germline, CDR1 SGHNT and CDR2 YENEEA. The ends were cut back, 0 bases at V and 5 bases at J, with 10 bases in the middle. The CDR3 contains 15 residues.

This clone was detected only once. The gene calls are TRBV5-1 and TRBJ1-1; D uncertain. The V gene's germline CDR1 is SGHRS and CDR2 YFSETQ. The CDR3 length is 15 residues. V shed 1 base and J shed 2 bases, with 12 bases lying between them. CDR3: CASSLRLEGNTEAFF. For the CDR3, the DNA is TGCGCCAGCAGCTTGCGTTTGGAGGGAAACACTGAAGCTTTCTTT.